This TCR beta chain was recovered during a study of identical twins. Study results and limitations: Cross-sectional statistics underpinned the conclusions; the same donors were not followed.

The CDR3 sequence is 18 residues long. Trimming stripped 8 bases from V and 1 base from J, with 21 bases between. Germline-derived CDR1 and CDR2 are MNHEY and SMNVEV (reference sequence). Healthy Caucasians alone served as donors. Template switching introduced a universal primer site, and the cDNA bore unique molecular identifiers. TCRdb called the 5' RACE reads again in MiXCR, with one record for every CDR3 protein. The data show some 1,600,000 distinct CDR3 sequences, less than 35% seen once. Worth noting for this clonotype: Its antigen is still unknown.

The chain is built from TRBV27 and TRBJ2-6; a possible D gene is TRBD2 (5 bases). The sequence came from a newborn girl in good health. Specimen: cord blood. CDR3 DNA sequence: TGTGCCAGCTCCTCTATCGGGGTCTTTTCTTCTGGGGCCAACGTCCTGACTTTC. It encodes CASSSIGVFSSGANVLTF.